This T cell receptor beta chain was captured by sequencing in a study of PD-1 blockade in classical Hodgkin lymphoma. After autologous stem cell transplantation all patients relapsed, and prior brentuximab vedotin exposure differed between cohorts. The table came from immunoSEQ multiplex PCR; TCRdb's copy has only in-frame clones and leaves some out. The data show about 98,000 clones, 80% to 95% seen once. The CDR3 is made up of 13 amino acids. Per the germline V gene, CDR1 is MNHEY and CDR2 is SMNVEV (reference sequence). V was trimmed by 0 bases and J by 1 base, leaving 3 bases between them. The chain couples TRBV27 to TRBJ1-1; D is ambiguous. This specimen consisted of peripheral blood mononuclear cells (PBMCs), obtained at baseline. The receptor was derived from a human donor with classical Hodgkin lymphoma. This chain's CDR3 is CASSLSANTEAFF. The CDR3 DNA is TGTGCCAGCAGTTTATCAGCGAACACTGAAGCTTTCTTT.